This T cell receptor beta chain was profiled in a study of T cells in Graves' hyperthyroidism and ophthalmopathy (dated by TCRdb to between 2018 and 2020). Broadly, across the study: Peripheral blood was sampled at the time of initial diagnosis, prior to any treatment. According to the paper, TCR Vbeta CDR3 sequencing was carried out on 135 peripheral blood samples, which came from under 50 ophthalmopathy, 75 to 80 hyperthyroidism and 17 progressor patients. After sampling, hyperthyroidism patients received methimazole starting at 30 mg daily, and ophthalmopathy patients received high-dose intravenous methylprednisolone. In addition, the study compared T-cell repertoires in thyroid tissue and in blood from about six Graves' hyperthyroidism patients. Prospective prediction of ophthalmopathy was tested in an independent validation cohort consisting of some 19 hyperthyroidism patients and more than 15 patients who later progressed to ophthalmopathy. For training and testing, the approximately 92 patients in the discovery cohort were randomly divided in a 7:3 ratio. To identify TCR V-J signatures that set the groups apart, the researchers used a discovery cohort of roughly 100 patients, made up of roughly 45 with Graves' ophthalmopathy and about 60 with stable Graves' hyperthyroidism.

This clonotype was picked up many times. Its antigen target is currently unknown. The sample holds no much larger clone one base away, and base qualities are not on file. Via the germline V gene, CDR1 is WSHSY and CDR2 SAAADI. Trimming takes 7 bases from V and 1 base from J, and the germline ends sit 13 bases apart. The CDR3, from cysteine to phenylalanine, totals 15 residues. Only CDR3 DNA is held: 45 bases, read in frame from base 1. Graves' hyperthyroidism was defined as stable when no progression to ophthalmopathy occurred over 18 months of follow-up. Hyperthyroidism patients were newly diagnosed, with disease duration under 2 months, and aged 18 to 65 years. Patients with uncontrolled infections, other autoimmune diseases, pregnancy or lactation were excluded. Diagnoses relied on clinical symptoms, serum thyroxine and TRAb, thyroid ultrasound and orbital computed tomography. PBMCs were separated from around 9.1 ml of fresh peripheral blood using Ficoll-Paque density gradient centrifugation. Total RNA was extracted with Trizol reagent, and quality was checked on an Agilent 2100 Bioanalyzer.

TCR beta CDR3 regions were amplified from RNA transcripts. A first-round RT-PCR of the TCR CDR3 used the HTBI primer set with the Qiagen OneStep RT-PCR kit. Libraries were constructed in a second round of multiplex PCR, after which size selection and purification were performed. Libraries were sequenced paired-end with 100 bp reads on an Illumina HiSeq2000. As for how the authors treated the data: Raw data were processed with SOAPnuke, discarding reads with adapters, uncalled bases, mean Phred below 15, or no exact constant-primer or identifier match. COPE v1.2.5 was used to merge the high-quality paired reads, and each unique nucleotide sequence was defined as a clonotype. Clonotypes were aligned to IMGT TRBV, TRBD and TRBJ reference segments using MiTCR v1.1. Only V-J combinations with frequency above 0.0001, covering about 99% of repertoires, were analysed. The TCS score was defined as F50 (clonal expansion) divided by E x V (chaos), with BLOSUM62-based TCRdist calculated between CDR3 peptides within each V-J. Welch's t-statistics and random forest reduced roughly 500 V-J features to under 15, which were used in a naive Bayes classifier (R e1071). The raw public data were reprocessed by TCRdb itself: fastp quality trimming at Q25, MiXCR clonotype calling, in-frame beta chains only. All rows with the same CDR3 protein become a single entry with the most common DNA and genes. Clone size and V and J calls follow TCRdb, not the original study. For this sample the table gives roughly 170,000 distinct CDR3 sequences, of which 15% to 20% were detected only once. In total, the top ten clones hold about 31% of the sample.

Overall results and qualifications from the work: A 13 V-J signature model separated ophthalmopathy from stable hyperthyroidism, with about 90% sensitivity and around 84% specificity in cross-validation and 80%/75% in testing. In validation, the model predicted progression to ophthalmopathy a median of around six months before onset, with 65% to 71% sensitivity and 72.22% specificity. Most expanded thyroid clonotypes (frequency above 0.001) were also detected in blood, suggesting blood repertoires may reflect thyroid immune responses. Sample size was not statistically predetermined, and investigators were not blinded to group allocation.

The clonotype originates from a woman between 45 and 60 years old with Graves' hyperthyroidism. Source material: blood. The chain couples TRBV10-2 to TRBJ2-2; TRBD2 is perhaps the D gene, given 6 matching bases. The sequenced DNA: TGCGCCAGCACCCAGGACTACGAGAACACCGGGGAGCTGTTTTTT. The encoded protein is CASTQDYENTGELFF.